This T cell receptor beta chain was sequenced during a study of T cell responses to AZD1222 COVID-19 vaccine. Notes on the study in general: Regions 160-218 and 743-854 held dominance among vaccine-associated CD4 TCRs, which spanned spike.

Assay: immunoSEQ multiplex PCR; the TCRdb copy retains only in-frame clones and omits some. The data hold 65,000 to 95,000 clones, with roughly 94% observed a single time. As concerns this clone: Its target is not known.

Per the germline V gene, CDR1 is MNHEY and CDR2 is SVGAGI. The CDR3 runs 15 residues. Trimming cost V 0 bases and J 4 bases, with 10 bases left between them. This sequence originates from an adult in good health. The sequenced sample was peripheral blood, obtained on day 0 of MenACWY control vaccination. The chain has TRBV6-5 and TRBJ1-5; D is unresolved. Written as DNA, the CDR3 is TGTGCCAGCAGTTACTCCGGGTCACAAAATCAGCCCCAGCATTTT. Translating it yields CASSYSGSQNQPQHF.